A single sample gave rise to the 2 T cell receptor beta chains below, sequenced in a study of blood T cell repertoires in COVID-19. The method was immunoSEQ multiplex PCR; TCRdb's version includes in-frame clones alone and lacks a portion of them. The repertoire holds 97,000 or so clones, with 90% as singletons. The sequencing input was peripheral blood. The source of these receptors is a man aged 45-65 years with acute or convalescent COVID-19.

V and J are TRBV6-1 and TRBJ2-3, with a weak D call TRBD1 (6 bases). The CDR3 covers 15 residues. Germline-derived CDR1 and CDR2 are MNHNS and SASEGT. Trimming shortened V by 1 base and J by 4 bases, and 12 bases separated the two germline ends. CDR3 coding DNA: TGTGCCAGCAGTGAAGTGTGGTCAGGGGCAGATACGCAGTATTTT. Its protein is CASSEVWSGADTQYF.

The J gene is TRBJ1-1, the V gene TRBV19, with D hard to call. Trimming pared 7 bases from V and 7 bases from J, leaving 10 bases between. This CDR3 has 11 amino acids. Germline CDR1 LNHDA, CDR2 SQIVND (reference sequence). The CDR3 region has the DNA TGTGCCAGTAAGGTCGAGGGTGAAGCTTTCTTT. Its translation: CASKVEGEAFF.